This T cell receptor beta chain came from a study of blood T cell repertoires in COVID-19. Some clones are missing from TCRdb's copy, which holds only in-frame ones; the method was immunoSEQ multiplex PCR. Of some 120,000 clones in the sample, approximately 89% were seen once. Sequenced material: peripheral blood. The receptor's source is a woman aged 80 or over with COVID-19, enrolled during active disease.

CDR3 in amino acids: CASSRRGGDRGYNEQFF. Written as DNA, the CDR3 is TGTGCCAGCAGTAGGAGAGGAGGGGACAGGGGGTACAATGAGCAGTTCTTC. The chain recombines TRBV25-1 with TRBJ2-1; TRBD1 aligns across 11 bases. CDR3 size: 17 residues. CDR1 and CDR2 from the germline V gene are MGHDK and SYGVNS. Trimming took 5 bases from V and 4 from J; bases not matched to a gene: 10.